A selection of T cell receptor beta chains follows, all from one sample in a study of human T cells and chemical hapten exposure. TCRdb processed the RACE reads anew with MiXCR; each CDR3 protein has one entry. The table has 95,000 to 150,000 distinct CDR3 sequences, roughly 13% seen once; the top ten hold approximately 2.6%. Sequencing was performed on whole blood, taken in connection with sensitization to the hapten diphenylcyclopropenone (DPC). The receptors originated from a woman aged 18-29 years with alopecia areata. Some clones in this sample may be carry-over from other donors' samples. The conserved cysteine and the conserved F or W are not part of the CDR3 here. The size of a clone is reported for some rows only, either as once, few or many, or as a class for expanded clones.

CDR3 protein: ASSLVSSHTDTQY; V gene: TRBV7-8; J gene: TRBJ2-3; CDR3 length: 13; clone size: many
CDR3 protein: ATSGTGSTDTQY; V gene: TRBV24-1; J gene: TRBJ2-3; CDR3 length: 12; clone size: few
CDR3 protein: ASSEQGAGMNTEAF; V gene: TRBV18; J gene: TRBJ1-1; CDR3 length: 14; clone size: many
CDR3 protein: ASSIGTGGVYEQY; V gene: TRBV19; J gene: TRBJ2-7; CDR3 length: 13; clone size: NA
CDR3 protein: ASSPSGGHEQY; V gene: TRBV18; J gene: TRBJ2-7; CDR3 length: 11; clone size: NA
CDR3 protein: ASSRGRTGELF; V gene: TRBV7-2; J gene: TRBJ2-2; CDR3 length: 11; clone size: NA
CDR3 protein: ASSPGQGQTYEQY; V gene: TRBV18; J gene: TRBJ2-7; CDR3 length: 13; clone size: NA
CDR3 protein: ASSLWRGIAKNIQY; V gene: TRBV12-3/TRBV12-4; J gene: TRBJ2-4; CDR3 length: 14; clone size: NA
CDR3 protein: ASSRLQREQY; V gene: TRBV9; J gene: TRBJ2-3; CDR3 length: 10; clone size: many
CDR3 protein: ASSRTSEYEQY; V gene: TRBV25-1; J gene: TRBJ2-7; CDR3 length: 11; clone size: many
CDR3 protein: ASSGESYEQY; V gene: TRBV28; J gene: TRBJ2-7; CDR3 length: 10; clone size: NA
CDR3 protein: ASSDYREYGYT; V gene: TRBV7-6; J gene: TRBJ1-2; CDR3 length: 11; clone size: many
CDR3 protein: ASSERTSGEYSGANVLT; V gene: TRBV25-1; J gene: TRBJ2-6; CDR3 length: 17; clone size: few
CDR3 protein: ASSLVRGGVPEAF; V gene: TRBV11-2; J gene: TRBJ1-1; CDR3 length: 13; clone size: many
CDR3 protein: ASSLGGLAAKETQY; V gene: TRBV7-2; J gene: TRBJ2-5; CDR3 length: 14; clone size: NA
CDR3 protein: SAMAGGSTEAF; V gene: TRBV20-1; J gene: TRBJ1-1; CDR3 length: 11; clone size: NA
CDR3 protein: ASRSDARSNEKLF; V gene: TRBV6-2/TRBV6-3; J gene: TRBJ1-4; CDR3 length: 13; clone size: NA
CDR3 protein: ASSLGRQGAYGYT; V gene: TRBV13; J gene: TRBJ1-2; CDR3 length: 13; clone size: NA
CDR3 protein: SVGIAGTDTQY; V gene: TRBV29-1; J gene: TRBJ2-3; CDR3 length: 11; clone size: NA
CDR3 protein: ASSQDTSPLKQY; V gene: TRBV3-1; J gene: TRBJ2-7; CDR3 length: 12; clone size: NA
CDR3 protein: ASSRGRGQVYQETQY; V gene: TRBV5-5; J gene: TRBJ2-5; CDR3 length: 15; clone size: few
CDR3 protein: AWSVNRISRETQY; V gene: TRBV30; J gene: TRBJ2-5; CDR3 length: 13; clone size: few
CDR3 protein: ASTPGRQLVNEQF; V gene: TRBV27; J gene: TRBJ2-1; CDR3 length: 13; clone size: many
CDR3 protein: SARGGLTDFGPQH; V gene: TRBV20-1; J gene: TRBJ1-5; CDR3 length: 13; clone size: many
CDR3 protein: SPKGVGAGNEQF; V gene: TRBV20-1; J gene: TRBJ2-1; CDR3 length: 12; clone size: NA
CDR3 protein: ASSFGGRVEAF; V gene: TRBV7-8; J gene: TRBJ1-1; CDR3 length: 11; clone size: NA
CDR3 protein: ASSAQTGLGTEAF; V gene: TRBV9; J gene: TRBJ1-1; CDR3 length: 13; clone size: NA
CDR3 protein: ASSYGWENTEAF; V gene: TRBV6-2/TRBV6-3; J gene: TRBJ1-1; CDR3 length: 12; clone size: NA
CDR3 protein: ATSGITDTQY; V gene: TRBV24-1; J gene: TRBJ2-3; CDR3 length: 10; clone size: NA
CDR3 protein: SAGRVAEQF; V gene: TRBV20-1; J gene: TRBJ2-1; CDR3 length: 9; clone size: few
CDR3 protein: ASSPGESSGANVLT; V gene: TRBV28; J gene: TRBJ2-6; CDR3 length: 14; clone size: NA
CDR3 protein: ASTSSGGATDTQY; V gene: TRBV28; J gene: TRBJ2-3; CDR3 length: 13; clone size: NA
CDR3 protein: SVRVGASNEKLF; V gene: TRBV29-1; J gene: TRBJ1-4; CDR3 length: 12; clone size: many
CDR3 protein: ASSLVTTSGASTDTQY; V gene: TRBV7-2; J gene: TRBJ2-3; CDR3 length: 16; clone size: NA
CDR3 protein: ASSLETGAYTDTQY; V gene: TRBV5-1; J gene: TRBJ2-3; CDR3 length: 14; clone size: many
CDR3 protein: AWRSVFSYEQY; V gene: TRBV30; J gene: TRBJ2-7; CDR3 length: 11; clone size: many
CDR3 protein: ASSLDGGLLGAQETQY; V gene: TRBV7-2; J gene: TRBJ2-5; CDR3 length: 16; clone size: many
CDR3 protein: ASSPVHGSNQPQH; V gene: TRBV6-5; J gene: TRBJ1-5; CDR3 length: 13; clone size: many
CDR3 protein: ASSLGPGDGETQY; V gene: TRBV11-2; J gene: TRBJ2-5; CDR3 length: 13; clone size: NA
CDR3 protein: ASSYASNRELF; V gene: TRBV6-2/TRBV6-3; J gene: TRBJ2-2; CDR3 length: 11; clone size: NA
CDR3 protein: ASSQAQTVADTQY; V gene: TRBV3-1; J gene: TRBJ2-3; CDR3 length: 13; clone size: NA
CDR3 protein: SAGTVDTEAF; V gene: TRBV29-1; J gene: TRBJ1-1; CDR3 length: 10; clone size: NA
CDR3 protein: ASSIGRGHYGYT; V gene: TRBV19; J gene: TRBJ1-2; CDR3 length: 12; clone size: NA
CDR3 protein: ASSSPLGGETQY; V gene: TRBV7-9; J gene: TRBJ2-5; CDR3 length: 12; clone size: NA
CDR3 protein: ASSRSGGRSGELF; V gene: TRBV11-2; J gene: TRBJ2-2; CDR3 length: 13; clone size: many